This T cell receptor (beta chain) was retrieved from a study of T cells in Graves' hyperthyroidism and ophthalmopathy. Study overall: Any treatment followed the collection of peripheral blood at initial diagnosis.

RNA transcripts served as the template for amplifying TCR beta CDR3 regions. The HTBI primer set was used in a first-round RT-PCR of the TCR CDR3. A single record per CDR3 protein comes from TCRdb applying MiXCR to the multiplex PCR reads. Among roughly 510,000 distinct CDR3 sequences, less than 25% were seen once, and the ten largest hold roughly 29%. Graves' hyperthyroidism is called stable when ophthalmopathy does not progress within 18 months. Diagnoses used clinical symptoms, serum thyroxine and TRAb, thyroid ultrasound and orbital computed tomography. CDR1 and CDR2 (germline): SGHTA, FQGNSA. V was trimmed by 5 bases and J by 4 bases, leaving 14 bases between them. The CDR3 contains 14 residues. This clonotype occurred a few times.

Sequencing was performed on blood. V gene TRBV7-2 combines with J gene TRBJ1-1, with D possibly matching TRBD1 (5 bases). The receptor was isolated from a man between 18 and 35 years old with Graves' hyperthyroidism. CDR3 DNA: TGTGCCAGCAGCCCCCGGGGCAGAGGCACTGAAGCTTTCTTT. Residues: CASSPRGRGTEAFF.